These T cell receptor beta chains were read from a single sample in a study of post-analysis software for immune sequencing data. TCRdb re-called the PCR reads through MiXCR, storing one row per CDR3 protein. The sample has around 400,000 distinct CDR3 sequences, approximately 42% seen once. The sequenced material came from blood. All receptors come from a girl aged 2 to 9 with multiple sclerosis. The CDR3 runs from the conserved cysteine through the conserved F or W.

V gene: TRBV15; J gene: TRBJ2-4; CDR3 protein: CATSRDQTGGNIQYF
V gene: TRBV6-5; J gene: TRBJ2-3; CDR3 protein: CASSTAARGTDTQYF
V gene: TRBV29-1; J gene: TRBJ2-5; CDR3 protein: CSVAVRETQYF
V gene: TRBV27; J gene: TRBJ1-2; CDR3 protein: CASRPAGTGNSYGYTF
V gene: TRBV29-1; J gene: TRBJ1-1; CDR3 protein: CSVAGRMNTEAFF
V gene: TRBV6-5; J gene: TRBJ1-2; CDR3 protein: CASSQTGSSGYTF
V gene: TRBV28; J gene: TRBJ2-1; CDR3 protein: CASSKRGGRNEQFF
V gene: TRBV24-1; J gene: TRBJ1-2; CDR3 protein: CATSDLWQGHGYTF
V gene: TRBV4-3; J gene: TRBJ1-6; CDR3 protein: CASSQDPATGYNSPLHF
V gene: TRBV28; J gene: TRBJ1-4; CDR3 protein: CASSFAITPSTNEKLFF
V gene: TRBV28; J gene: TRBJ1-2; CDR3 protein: CATRESQGYTF
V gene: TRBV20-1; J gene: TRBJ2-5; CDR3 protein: CSATETRVGWEQYF
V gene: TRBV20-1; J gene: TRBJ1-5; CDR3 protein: CSARAGSTSNQPQHF
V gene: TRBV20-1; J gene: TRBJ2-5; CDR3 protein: CSAREKGAIQETQYF
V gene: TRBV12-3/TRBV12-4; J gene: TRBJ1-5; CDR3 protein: CASDDRGSNQPQHF